The clone carrying this T cell receptor (beta chain) was seen a few times. Assay used: immunoSEQ multiplex PCR; TCRdb lists only in-frame clones, some missing. Found here are about 78,000 clones, 84% of them singletons; the top ten hold 0.4% to 0.5%. The entry originates in a study of OX40 agonist ivuxolimab in advanced cancers. CDR3 size: 15 residues. Germline V lookup: CDR1 KGHSH, CDR2 LQKENI. The ends were cut back, 6 bases at V and 7 bases at J, with 21 bases in the middle. This material consisted of CD4+ or CD8+ T cells sorted from blood, taken in a trial of the OX40 agonist ivuxolimab. The V call is TRBV18, the J call TRBJ1-1; TRBD1 might be the D (5 bases). This clonotype was sampled from an adult with an advanced solid tumor such as melanoma, head and neck, liver or kidney cancer. The CDR3 region is CASSPGRQLLLEAFF. DNA of the CDR3: TGTGCCAGCTCTCCAGGGCGACAGCTCCTACTTGAAGCTTTCTTT.